The clone carrying this T cell receptor beta chain was seen a few times. This CDR3 is built from 16 residues. With V trimmed by 4 bases and J by 6 bases, 15 bases remained unmatched. In germline, CDR1 is SGHTA, CDR2 FQGNSA. The source of the sample is a study of lymphopenia after photon versus proton radiotherapy. Clones were read by immunoSEQ multiplex PCR, and TCRdb kept only the in-frame ones, dropping some. The sample yields tens of thousands of clones, 83% seen once. This specimen was peripheral blood, taken from a patient treated with photon-based radiotherapy. The gene calls are TRBV7-2 and TRBJ2-7, with TRBD2 matching 7 bases. This receptor was obtained from a man in his fifties or sixties with gastric cancer. The CDR3 sequence is CASSSSVYAGESEQYF. The CDR3 DNA is TGTGCCAGCAGCTCGTCCGTGTACGCGGGAGAAAGCGAGCAGTACTTC.